This is a list of T cell receptor beta chains from one sample in a study of T-cell reconstitution after alpha-beta-depleted transplantation in children. One entry per CDR3 protein results from TCRdb running MiXCR on the PCR reads. The sample has around 370,000 distinct CDR3 sequences, approximately 10% seen once. Material: PBMCs from the stem cell graft donor, obtained from the stem cell graft. These receptors were taken from a human donor who donated a stem cell graft to a child with acute lymphoblastic leukemia. The CDR3 runs from the conserved cysteine through the conserved F or W. The D gene is left open where the match is weak. Not all rows give a size; the values are once, few, many and, for expanded clones, a class.

cdr3_nt | cdr3_aa | j_call | v_call | clone_size | d_call
TGCGCCAGCAGCCTTAATGGAGCGGGAGGGAAAAGCTCCTACGAGCAGTACTTC | CASSLNGAGGKSSYEQYF | TRBJ2-7 | TRBV5-1 | NA | TRBD2
TGCGCCAGCAGGGCCGGGACAGGACTGCGTGAAGCTTTCTTT | CASRAGTGLREAFF | TRBJ1-1 | TRBV5-1 | NA | TRBD1
TGTGCCAGCAGCCTCGGACAGCATAGCAATCAGCCCCAGCATTTT | CASSLGQHSNQPQHF | TRBJ1-5 | TRBV28 | NA | NA
TGCAGCGTTGAAGGACAGCCCTACGAGCAGTACTTC | CSVEGQPYEQYF | TRBJ2-7 | TRBV29-1 | many | NA
TGTGCCAGCAGCCCTTGGGGAGGCGGGGAAGAGACCCAGTACTTC | CASSPWGGGEETQYF | TRBJ2-5 | TRBV7-3 | many | NA
TGCGCCAGCAGCCAGGCGGGGGTCGCCCAAGAGACCCAGTACTTC | CASSQAGVAQETQYF | TRBJ2-5 | TRBV4-3 | NA | TRBD2
TGTGCCAGCAGTTTATATCTAGCGGGAGCTGGGGTGGGTGAGCAGTACTTC | CASSLYLAGAGVGEQYF | TRBJ2-7 | TRBV28 | few | TRBD2
TGTGCCAGCAGCTCTAGACCACCTGGATACGAGCAGTACTTC | CASSSRPPGYEQYF | TRBJ2-7 | TRBV7-2 | few | NA
TGCGCCAGCAGCCAATTCCTAGGGACAGGGGGTTCTGGGGCCAACGTCCTGACTTTC | CASSQFLGTGGSGANVLTF | TRBJ2-6 | TRBV4-3 | few | TRBD1
TGCAGTGCTAGAGATCCCCCGGGATCGTGGGATGAGCAGTTCTTC | CSARDPPGSWDEQFF | TRBJ2-1 | TRBV20-1 | few | NA
TGCAGCGTTGACTACACTAGCGGATACAATGAGCAGTTCTTC | CSVDYTSGYNEQFF | TRBJ2-1 | TRBV29-1 | many | TRBD2
TGTGCCAGCAGTTTAAGGGGGGGCCTCTATGGCTACACCTTC | CASSLRGGLYGYTF | TRBJ1-2 | TRBV28 | NA | NA
TGTGCCAGCAGCGCAACAGGGGGAAGCTCCTACAATGAGCAGTTCTTC | CASSATGGSSYNEQFF | TRBJ2-1 | TRBV7-2 | few | TRBD1
TGTGCCAGCCGCGACCGGGCGAATGAGCAGTTCTTC | CASRDRANEQFF | TRBJ2-1 | TRBV11-2 | few | NA
TGCGCCAGCAGCCCAGCCCCTAGCTCTGGGGCCAACGTCCTGACTTTC | CASSPAPSSGANVLTF | TRBJ2-6 | TRBV4-1 | many | NA
TGTGCCAGCAGTTTCTCCGGGAGGGGGGGAAATGAGCAGTTCTTC | CASSFSGRGGNEQFF | TRBJ2-1 | TRBV28 | few | TRBD2
TGTGCCAGCAGCTTAGAAATCGTGTGGCAGTCTGTCACCGGGGAGCTGTTTTTT | CASSLEIVWQSVTGELFF | TRBJ2-2 | TRBV11-2 | few | NA
TGCGCCAGCAGCTCGAGGGCACAGCGGCAAGAGACCCAGTACTTC | CASSSRAQRQETQYF | TRBJ2-5 | TRBV5-1 | few | NA
TGTGCCAGCAGCCAATGGACCCCGGGGGCCGAGCAGTACTTC | CASSQWTPGAEQYF | TRBJ2-7 | TRBV3-1 | few | NA
TGTGCCAGCACCCACCAGGGATGGGGGTCTGGAAACACCATATATTTT | CASTHQGWGSGNTIYF | TRBJ1-3 | TRBV12-3/TRBV12-4 | NA | NA
TGTGCCAGCTCACCGTCTTTGGGGAACTCTGGGGCCAACGTCCTGACTTTC | CASSPSLGNSGANVLTF | TRBJ2-6 | TRBV18 | NA | NA
TGTGCCAGCAGTTTTGGTCAGGGGGAGCTGTTTTTT | CASSFGQGELFF | TRBJ2-2 | TRBV12-3/TRBV12-4 | NA | NA
TGCGCCAGCAGCCCTAGGACGGTCGGGAGGGGGTATGTGAATGAGCAGTTCTTC | CASSPRTVGRGYVNEQFF | TRBJ2-1 | TRBV5-1 | many | TRBD2
TGTGCCAGCAGCCGGACTAGCGGGAAAAATGAGCAGTTCTTC | CASSRTSGKNEQFF | TRBJ2-1 | TRBV7-3 | NA | TRBD2
TGTGCCAGCAGTTACTCAACAGATAATCAGCCCCAGCATTTT | CASSYSTDNQPQHF | TRBJ1-5 | TRBV6-2/TRBV6-3 | NA | NA
TGCAGTGCTAGCCAGCTCCGGGACCCCATTGGCGAGCAGTACTTC | CSASQLRDPIGEQYF | TRBJ2-7 | TRBV20-1 | few | NA
TGCGCCAGCAGCCAAGACGGTGGCGGAGGATCGATAGCCAAAAACATTCAGTACTTC | CASSQDGGGGSIAKNIQYF | TRBJ2-4 | TRBV4-1 | NA | NA
TGTGCCAGCAGCTTAGAAGGATTGGGCAGATATGAAAAACTGTTTTTT | CASSLEGLGRYEKLFF | TRBJ1-4 | TRBV7-2 | NA | NA
TGTGCCATCAGTGAGTCTAGCGGGAGTGGCACCGGGGAGCTGTTTTTT | CAISESSGSGTGELFF | TRBJ2-2 | TRBV10-3 | NA | TRBD2
TGCGCCAGCAGCCAAGAAGGTTCAGGGACCGGGGAGCTGTTTTTT | CASSQEGSGTGELFF | TRBJ2-2 | TRBV4-1 | many | NA
TGTGCCAGCAGCCCAACGGAACTAGCGGGAGGAGAGACCCAGTACTTC | CASSPTELAGGETQYF | TRBJ2-5 | TRBV3-1 | NA | TRBD2
TGTGCCAGCACCCGCAGGACAGGGGTCCCCCTGTCCGGGGAGCTGTTTTTT | CASTRRTGVPLSGELFF | TRBJ2-2 | TRBV5-6 | NA | TRBD1
TGTGCCAGCAGCAAGGGGAGGATCCCCAACCTAGGCTATGGCTACACCTTC | CASSKGRIPNLGYGYTF | TRBJ1-2 | TRBV6-1 | NA | NA
TGTGCCAGCACCCCAGGAGGATACGAGCAGTACTTC | CASTPGGYEQYF | TRBJ2-7 | TRBV12-3/TRBV12-4 | NA | NA
TGTGCCACCAGCAGTGCCGACGGTTACAATGAGCAGTTCTTC | CATSSADGYNEQFF | TRBJ2-1 | TRBV15 | few | NA
TGCGCCAGCAGCCAAGAATTTGGAGGAAACTATGGCTACACCTTC | CASSQEFGGNYGYTF | TRBJ1-2 | TRBV4-1 | few | NA
TGTGCCAGCAGTTACATCTCTGGACTATCCTCCAATGAGCAGTTCTTC | CASSYISGLSSNEQFF | TRBJ2-1 | TRBV6-5 | few | NA
TGTGCCAGCAGCACCGACCGGGCCCTCTACGAGCAGTACTTC | CASSTDRALYEQYF | TRBJ2-7 | TRBV7-2 | many | NA
TGTGCCAGCAGCCAAGATAGGTGGCAGACGTACCAAGAGACCCAGTACTTC | CASSQDRWQTYQETQYF | TRBJ2-5 | TRBV4-2 | many | NA
TGCGCCAGCAGCCAAGAGGGGGAACTCGCGGGCACTGAAGCTTTCTTT | CASSQEGELAGTEAFF | TRBJ1-1 | TRBV4-3 | NA | NA
TGCAGTGCTAGAGATCCCGGACAGGGCGTAAGGAACGAGCAGTACTTC | CSARDPGQGVRNEQYF | TRBJ2-7 | TRBV20-1 | few | TRBD1
TGTGCCATCAGTTCCCAAAGGCACTACTACAATGAGCAGTTCTTC | CAISSQRHYYNEQFF | TRBJ2-1 | TRBV10-3 | NA | NA
TGTGCCAGCAGTTTAGCTCTGTCAGGGGGCCAAAATGAGCAGTTCTTC | CASSLALSGGQNEQFF | TRBJ2-1 | TRBV12-3/TRBV12-4 | NA | TRBD1